The 27 T cell receptor beta chains presented below share a single source sample, sequenced in a study of blood T cell repertoires in COVID-19. Method: immunoSEQ multiplex PCR; TCRdb's copy keeps in-frame clones and lacks some. The sample lists 9,100 or so clones, about 88% occurring once. Sequenced material: peripheral blood. Every receptor here comes from a human donor with active COVID-19. The donor label of this sample is uncertain.

V and J are TRBV6-5 and TRBJ1-1; unclear D gene. The germline CDR1 and CDR2 sequences are MNHEY and SVGAGI. This CDR3 contains 14 residues. Trimming cost V 7 bases and J 8 bases, with 20 bases left between them. The CDR3: CASITEFPAREAFF. CDR3 nucleotide sequence: TGTGCCAGCATTACCGAATTCCCCGCCAGAGAAGCTTTCTTT.

The gene calls are TRBV7-9 and TRBJ2-3, with 9 bases identical to TRBD1. Germline assignment: CDR1 SEHNR and CDR2 FQNEAQ (reference sequence). The CDR3 covers 15 residues. The junction had 1 base not matched to a gene; V was cut back by 3 bases and J by 0 bases. CDR3: CASSFGTGSTDTQYF. Written as DNA, the CDR3 is TGTGCCAGCAGCTTTGGGACAGGGAGCACAGATACGCAGTATTTT.

The rearrangement uses TRBV19 and TRBJ1-5; no clear D gene. Germline V gene sequence: CDR1 LNHDA, CDR2 SQIVND (reference sequence). There are 14 residues in the CDR3. V lost 5 bases and J lost 3, with 11 bases in between. The CDR3 spells CASSSGSYNQPQHF. The CDR3 region has the DNA TGTGCCAGTAGTTCCGGGAGTTACAATCAGCCCCAGCATTTT.

This chain links TRBV3-1 (or the pseudogene TRBV3-2) with TRBJ2-7; 11 bases line up with TRBD1. This CDR3 region has 14 residues. Unmatched junction bases numbered 2, after V lost 2 bases and J lost 5 bases. CDR1 is LGHDT, CDR2 YNNKEL, per germline (reference sequence). CDR3 DNA sequence: TGTGCCAGCAGCCAACGGACAGGGGGCAACGAGCAGTACTTC. This encodes CASSQRTGGNEQYF.

The rearrangement uses TRBV10-3 and TRBJ2-7; D possibly corresponds to TRBD1 (6 bases). The V gene's germline CDR1 is ENHRY and CDR2 SYGVKD. The CDR3 extends over 15 amino acids. The ends were cut back, 3 bases at V and 2 bases at J, with 14 bases in the middle. The CDR3: CAISDPDSPAYEQYV. The DNA of the CDR3 is TGTGCCATCAGTGATCCGGACAGCCCTGCCTACGAGCAGTACGTC.

The chain is built from TRBV27 and TRBJ1-3; D call uncertain. CDR1 is MNHEY, CDR2 SMNVEV, per germline (reference sequence). V lost 6 bases and J 4 bases, leaving 16 bases between the germline ends. This CDR3 spans 15 amino acids. CDR3 sequence (DNA): TGTGCCAGCAGCTTCACTAGCGCCAGAGGAAACACCATATATTTT. The encoded protein is CASSFTSARGNTIYF.

The V gene is TRBV5-1, the J gene TRBJ2-7, with D possibly being TRBD1 (6 bases). Germline loops: CDR1 SGHRS, CDR2 YFSETQ. This CDR3 is 12 amino acids long. Trimming took 3 bases from V and 6 from J, leaving 10 bases between them. CDR3 residues: CASSSRGGEQYF. CDR3 sequence (DNA): TGCGCCAGCAGCTCCAGGGGTGGCGAGCAGTACTTC.

This clone appeared a few times. The V call is TRBV3-1 (or the pseudogene TRBV3-2), the J call TRBJ2-1, with 8 bases aligning to TRBD2. This CDR3 is 15 amino acids long. Germline CDR1 reads LGHDT; CDR2 reads YNNKEL (reference sequence). The V and J ends lost 3 bases and 4 bases, in that order; junction bases with no gene match: 5. The CDR3 DNA is TGTGCCAGCAGCCAGGCGGGGGGCCAATACAATGAGCAGTTCTTC. Translation gives CASSQAGGQYNEQFF.

For the CDR3, the DNA is TGTGCCACCAGCAGCCAGGGACTTTCCTACGAGCAGTACTTC. It translates to CATSSQGLSYEQYF. This sequence joins TRBV15 and TRBJ2-7; D is perhaps TRBD2 (6 bases). Between the trimmed V and J ends, which lost 3 bases and 1 base, there was a span of 10 bases. The V gene's germline CDR1 is LNHNV and CDR2 YYDKDF (reference sequence). The length of the CDR3 is 14 residues.

This clone appeared once. The chain recombines TRBV6-4 with TRBJ1-4, with D unclear. With 4 bases removed from V and 7 bases from J, the gap between germline ends came to 13 bases. This CDR3 comprises 14 residues. Germline V gene lookup returns CDR1 MRHNA and CDR2 SNTAGT. CDR3 sequence: CASSGRAGSEKLFF. As DNA, the CDR3 is TGTGCCAGCAGTGGCCGGGCGGGGTCTGAAAAACTGTTTTTT.

This rearrangement joins TRBV10-3 to TRBJ2-7; 10 bases are shared with TRBD1. The CDR3 has 15 amino acids. With 0 bases clipped from V and 6 bases from J, the junction kept 5 bases outside the gene matches. Per germline, CDR1 ENHRY and CDR2 SYGVKD. The DNA for the CDR3 is TGTGCCATCAGTGAGTCGGACAGGGGGGCAGGCGAGCAGTACGTC. It yields the protein CAISESDRGAGEQYV.

J is TRBJ2-3 and V is TRBV7-9; 8 bases line up with TRBD1. The V gene end was trimmed by 4 bases and the J gene end by 1 base; junction bases not matched to a gene: 4. Germline CDR1 and CDR2: SEHNR and FQNEAQ (reference sequence). The CDR3 loop spans 15 amino acids. The CDR3 nucleotides are TGTGCCAGCAGCTCCTCAGGGGGCGGCACAGATACGCAGTATTTT. This translates into CASSSSGGGTDTQYF.

The chain combines TRBV18 with TRBJ2-1, with 7 positions matching TRBD2. Trimming cost V 6 bases and J 0 bases; bases outside gene matches: 8. CDR3 length: 16 amino acids. Germline V lookup: CDR1 KGHSH, CDR2 LQKENI. The CDR3 is CASSELALSSYNEQFF. DNA for the CDR3: TGTGCCAGCTCCGAACTAGCGCTGAGCTCCTACAATGAGCAGTTCTTC.

The chain links TRBV7-2 to TRBJ2-3; D may be TRBD2 (5 bases). The CDR3 has 15 residues. Germline-derived CDR1 and CDR2 are SGHTA and FQGNSA. V was cut by 3 bases and J by 2 bases, with 12 bases left in between. This chain's CDR3 is CASSFASGATDTQYF. DNA of the CDR3: TGTGCCAGCAGCTTTGCGAGCGGCGCCACAGATACGCAGTATTTT.

The chain joins TRBV3-1 (or the pseudogene TRBV3-2) to TRBJ2-3, with 13 bases fitting TRBD2. This CDR3 comprises 16 residues. Germline V gene data show CDR1 as LGHDT and CDR2 as YNNKEL (reference sequence). With V trimmed by 5 bases and J by 0 bases, 2 bases remained unmatched. The CDR3 region is CASSGGLAGSTDTQYF. The CDR3 DNA is TGTGCCAGCAGCGGGGGACTAGCGGGGAGCACAGATACGCAGTATTTT.

V and J are TRBV9 and TRBJ2-2; TRBD2 aligns across 9 bases. The V and J ends lost 1 base and 4 bases, in that order; junction bases with no gene match: 5. The CDR3 is 16 amino acids. In germline, CDR1 is SGDLS, CDR2 YYNGEE. CDR3 protein: CASSVMRGGGTGELFF. For the CDR3, the DNA is TGTGCCAGCAGCGTAATGCGGGGGGGCGGCACCGGGGAGCTGTTTTTT.

This chain connects TRBV7-9 to TRBJ1-2; 7 bases agree with TRBD1. The CDR3 length is 16 residues. Germline V CDR1 and CDR2: SEHNR, FQNEAQ (reference sequence). V lost 6 bases, J lost 5 bases, and 15 bases stayed unmatched. CDR3 protein: CASSPSSTGWGYGYTF. In nucleotides, the CDR3 is TGTGCCAGCAGTCCAAGTTCGACAGGGTGGGGGTATGGCTACACCTTC.

The J gene is TRBJ2-3, the V gene TRBV30, with TRBD2 matching 10 bases. Germline V lookup: CDR1 GTSNPN, CDR2 SVGIG (reference sequence). The CDR3 contains 16 residues. Trimming removed 4 bases from V and 3 bases from J; junction bases left unmatched: 10. The CDR3 region has the DNA TGTGCCTGGAAGCTAGCGGGGGCCGTCATAACAGATACGCAGTATTTT. It is translated as CAWKLAGAVITDTQYF.

V gene TRBV6-4 combines with J gene TRBJ2-1, with 7 nucleotides matching TRBD2. V shed 3 bases, J shed 1 base, and the junction held 3 bases outside the gene matches. Germline V gives CDR1 MRHNA, CDR2 SNTAGT. This CDR3 has 15 amino acids. The CDR3 here is CASSELAGSYNEQFF. The CDR3 DNA reads as TGTGCCAGCAGTGAATTAGCGGGTTCCTACAATGAGCAGTTCTTC.

The J gene is TRBJ2-4, the V gene TRBV9, with TRBD2 matching over 7 bases. V gave up 5 bases and J gave up 7 bases; unmatched junction bases: 9. Germline CDR1 is SGDLS and CDR2 is YYNGEE. The CDR3 totals 14 residues. The CDR3 DNA is TGTGCCAGCAGTAGGGGCGACGGGGGGAACATTCAGTACTTC. This gives the protein CASSRGDGGNIQYF.

The genes are TRBV6-2 or TRBV6-3 and TRBJ2-1, with 13 bases lining up with TRBD2. The V segment lost 6 bases and the J segment 8 bases; nucleotides outside the gene matches: 7. Germline CDR1 and CDR2: MNHEY and SVGEGT. CDR3 length: 15 residues. CDR3 amino acids: CASSPTSGGADEQFF. CDR3 bases: TGTGCCAGCAGCCCCACTAGCGGGGGGGCAGATGAGCAGTTCTTC.

The CDR3 DNA is TGTGCCTGGAGTGGGGGGCAGAATTCACCCCTCCACTTT. Translating gives CAWSGGQNSPLHF. This sequence joins TRBV30 and TRBJ1-6; the D gene is possibly TRBD1 (6 bases). The CDR3 totals 13 residues. CDR1 and CDR2 from the germline V gene are GTSNPN and SVGIG (reference sequence). V was cut by 1 base and J by 7 bases, with 8 bases left in between.

This chain connects TRBV5-8 to TRBJ2-3; D unclear. The ends were cut back, 4 bases at V and 6 bases at J, with 6 bases in the middle. Germline CDR1 is SGHTS and CDR2 is YDEGEE. This CDR3 region has 11 residues. The CDR3 sequence is CASSAVDTQYF. CDR3 nucleotides: TGTGCCAGCAGCGCGGTGGATACGCAGTATTTT.

The rearrangement uses TRBV9 and TRBJ2-3; 7 nucleotides line up with TRBD1. Trimming at V came to 2 bases and at J to 2 bases, leaving 2 bases not matched to a gene. The CDR3 consists of 14 residues. Germline CDR1 reads SGDLS; CDR2 reads YYNGEE. The CDR3 DNA sequence: TGTGCCAGCAGCGTCGGGACAGCCACAGATACGCAGTATTTT. Amino acids: CASSVGTATDTQYF.

The J gene is TRBJ1-1, the V gene TRBV27; D perhaps matches TRBD1 (6 bases). The CDR3 is made up of 13 amino acids. Per the germline V gene, CDR1 is MNHEY and CDR2 is SMNVEV (reference sequence). The V end was cut by 6 bases, the J end by 1 base, with 9 bases between. The CDR3 here is CASSLGQNTEAFF. In nucleotides, the CDR3 is TGTGCCAGCAGCTTGGGACAGAACACTGAAGCTTTCTTT.

The CDR3 DNA reads TGTGCCAGCAGCCAGATCTCGACTATGGGACTAGCGGGGGAGACCCAGTACTTC. Encoded protein: CASSQISTMGLAGETQYF. This chain joins TRBV4-2 and TRBJ2-5, with 13 bases lining up with TRBD2. Germline V CDR1 and CDR2: LGHNA, YNFKEQ. This CDR3 region has 18 residues. V lost 3 bases to trimming and J lost 5 bases; unmatched junction nucleotides: 12.

This sequence joins TRBV5-1 and TRBJ2-2; the D gene is possibly TRBD2 (5 bases). The CDR3 extends over 15 amino acids. Germline CDR1 SGHRS, CDR2 YFSETQ. V shed 2 bases and J shed 6 bases, with 14 bases lying between them. The CDR3 loop is CASSFGLTGPGELFF. CDR3 nucleotides: TGCGCCAGCAGCTTTGGACTGACCGGCCCCGGGGAGCTGTTTTTT. Based on the CDR3 plus reference TRBV5-1 and TRBJ2-2, the full variable domain is KAGVTQTPRYLIKTRGQQVTLSCSPISGHRSVSWYQQTPGQGLQFLFEYFSETQRNKGNFPGRFSGRQFSNSRSEMNVSTLELGDSALYLCASSFGLTGPGELFFGEGSRLTVL.